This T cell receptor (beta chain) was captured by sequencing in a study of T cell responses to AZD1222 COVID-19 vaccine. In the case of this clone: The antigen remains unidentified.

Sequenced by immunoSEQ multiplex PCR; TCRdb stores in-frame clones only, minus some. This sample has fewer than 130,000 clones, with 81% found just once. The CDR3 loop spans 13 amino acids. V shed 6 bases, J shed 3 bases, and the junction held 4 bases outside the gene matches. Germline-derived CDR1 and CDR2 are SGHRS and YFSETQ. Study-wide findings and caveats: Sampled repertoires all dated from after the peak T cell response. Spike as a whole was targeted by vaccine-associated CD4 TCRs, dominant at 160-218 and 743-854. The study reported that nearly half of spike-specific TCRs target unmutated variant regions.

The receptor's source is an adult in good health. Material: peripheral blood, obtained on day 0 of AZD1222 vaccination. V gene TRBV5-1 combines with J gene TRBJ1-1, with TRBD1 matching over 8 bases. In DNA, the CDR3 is TGCGCCAGCACCCTACAGGGGGACACTGAAGCTTTCTTT. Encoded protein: CASTLQGDTEAFF.